Shown below are 20 T cell receptor beta chains from a single sample sequenced in a study of CD8+ T cells in alopecia areata. Isolated RNA was reverse transcribed into cDNA used as the sequencing template. Clones were sequenced by immunoSEQ multiplex PCR, and TCRdb holds only the in-frame ones, with some missing. The sample lists about 180,000 clones; less than 75% were seen once. The treatment denotes: oral pan-JAK inhibitor, 5-10 mg twice daily. The material was CD4+ T cells sorted from blood, obtained at approximately week 56, from a patient treated with tofacitinib. These receptors originate from a human donor with alopecia areata.

The V gene is TRBV29-1, the J gene TRBJ2-5, with unresolved D. The CDR3 has 11 amino acids. Germline lookup yields CDR1 SQVTM and CDR2 ANQGSEA. With 5 bases removed from V and 2 bases from J, the gap between germline ends came to 6 bases. CDR3 sequence: CSVQPQETQYF. The CDR3 bases are TGCAGCGTTCAGCCACAAGAGACCCAGTACTTC.

In its sample, this clone was seen a few times. The chain is built from TRBV29-1 and TRBJ2-1; unclear D gene. The CDR3 runs to 16 residues. The germline V gene has CDR1 SQVTM and CDR2 ANQGSEA. V gave up 0 bases and J gave up 0 bases, with 12 bases separating them. CDR3 protein: CSVEEGGELSYNEQFF. The DNA for the CDR3 is TGCAGCGTTGAAGAGGGTGGCGAGCTCTCCTACAATGAGCAGTTCTTC.

The chain employs TRBV29-1 and TRBJ1-1; D is undetermined. Per the germline V gene, CDR1 is SQVTM and CDR2 is ANQGSEA. Trimming stripped 6 bases from V and 7 bases from J, with 21 bases between. The length of the CDR3 is 14 residues. CDR3 sequence: CSVSPMFGRIEAFF. The DNA for the CDR3 is TGCAGCGTCTCACCTATGTTTGGCAGGATTGAAGCTTTCTTT. Supplemented by reference TRBV29-1 and TRBJ1-1, the full variable domain reads SAVISQKPSRDICQRGTSLTIQCQVDSQVTMMFWYRQQPGQSLTLIATANQGSEATYESGFVIDKFPISRPNLTFSTLTVSNMSPEDSSIYLCSVSPMFGRIEAFFGQGTRLTVV.

The gene calls are TRBV29-1 and TRBJ2-5; the D gene is possibly TRBD2 (7 bases). CDR1 is SQVTM, CDR2 ANQGSEA, per germline. V was shortened by 6 bases and J by 2 bases, with 16 bases between the two germline ends. The CDR3 is made up of 14 amino acids. The CDR3 sequence is CSVRGRGQQETQYF. CDR3 nucleotide sequence: TGCAGCGTCCGCGGGCGGGGGCAGCAAGAGACCCAGTACTTC.

This clone was seen more than once but under ten times. V gene TRBV29-1 combines with J gene TRBJ1-2, with 8 bases lining up with TRBD1. With 3 bases clipped from V and 4 bases from J, the junction kept 13 bases outside the gene matches. This CDR3 comprises 16 residues. CDR1 is SQVTM and CDR2 is ANQGSEA in the germline V gene. Here the CDR3 reads CSVDYGNDRGSYGYTF. The CDR3 DNA reads as TGCAGCGTTGATTATGGAAATGACAGGGGTAGCTATGGCTACACCTTC.

V gene TRBV29-1 combines with J gene TRBJ2-7; D remains unclear. The germline CDR1 and CDR2 sequences are SQVTM and ANQGSEA. This CDR3 contains 13 residues. Trimming shortened V by 4 bases and J by 0 bases, and 10 bases separated the two germline ends. DNA for the CDR3: TGCAGCGTTGGGCACCAGAGCTCCTACGAGCAGTACTTC. It yields the protein CSVGHQSSYEQYF.

The rearrangement uses TRBV5-1 and TRBJ2-3; the D is unclear. This CDR3 spans 16 amino acids. V was cut by 2 bases and J by 5 bases, with 18 bases left in between. The germline gives CDR1 SGHRS, CDR2 YFSETQ. CDR3 nucleotide sequence: TGCGCCAGCAGCTTCGGCCGTTCGAATTTCGTAGATACGCAGTATTTT. This translates into CASSFGRSNFVDTQYF.

This clone showed up just a few times. The rearrangement joins TRBV7-6 to TRBJ1-5; no firm D call. The CDR3 covers 13 residues. CDR1 and CDR2 from the germline V gene are SGHVS and FNYEAQ. The V end was cut by 10 bases, the J end by 0 bases, with 10 bases between. For the CDR3, the DNA is TGTGCCACTTCGACGGATAGCAATCAGCCCCAGCATTTT. Translation gives CATSTDSNQPQHF. Drawing the rest from reference TRBV7-6 and TRBJ1-5, the complete variable domain is GAGVSQSPRYKVTKRGQDVALRCDPISGHVSLYWYRQALGQGPEFLTYFNYEAQQDKSGLPNDRFSAERPEGSISTLTIQRTEQRDSAMYRCATSTDSNQPQHFGDGTRLSIL.

The rearrangement links TRBV18 to TRBJ1-5; D unclear. Trimming removed 3 bases at V and 4 bases at J, with 10 bases between. This CDR3 contains 14 residues. Germline V gene sequence: CDR1 KGHSH, CDR2 LQKENI. The CDR3 loop reads CASSPAFANQPQHF. DNA for the CDR3: TGTGCCAGCTCACCCGCTTTCGCGAATCAGCCCCAGCATTTT.

The rearrangement joins TRBV5-1 to TRBJ1-2; 9 bases agree with TRBD1. The J segment lost 4 bases and the V segment lost 3 bases, leaving 1 base of the junction unmatched. The CDR3 has 13 residues. Germline V gene sequence: CDR1 SGHRS, CDR2 YFSETQ. CDR3 sequence: CASSSGQGYGYTF. CDR3 in DNA: TGCGCCAGCAGCTCGGGACAGGGCTATGGCTACACCTTC.

The chain has TRBV7-2 and TRBJ2-5; 7 bases match TRBD1. Looked up from germline, CDR1 is SGHTA and CDR2 is FQGNSA. J gave up 5 bases and V 5 bases, and 8 bases lay outside the gene matches. The CDR3 has 14 residues. The DNA of the CDR3 is TGTGCCAGCAGCCGGGGACAGAGGGAGGAGACCCAGTACTTC. Translating it yields CASSRGQREETQYF.

The table lists this clone with a few counts. V is TRBV29-1 and J is TRBJ2-2, with TRBD1 identical over 8 bases. Unmatched junction bases numbered 6, after V lost 2 bases and J lost 4 bases. In germline, CDR1 is SQVTM, CDR2 ANQGSEA. CDR3 size: 15 residues. CDR3 nucleotide sequence: TGCAGCGTTGAAAAGACAGGGGAAAGCACCGGGGAGCTGTTTTTT. This sequence encodes CSVEKTGESTGELFF.

The CDR3 protein is CASSQSGSNQPQHF. In DNA form, the CDR3 reads TGTGCCAGCAGCCAGTCGGGCAGCAATCAGCCCCAGCATTTT. This chain links TRBV14 with TRBJ1-5; no definite D call. The germline V gene encodes CDR1 SGHDN and CDR2 FVKESK. The germline V and J ends were trimmed by 3 bases and 1 base, with 7 bases remaining between them. The CDR3 has 14 residues. The variable domain in full, with the rest retrieved from reference TRBV14 and TRBJ1-5, is EAGVTQFPSHSVIEKGQTVTLRCDPISGHDNLYWYRRVMGKEIKFLLHFVKESKQDESGMPNNRFLAERTGGTYSTLKVQPAELEDSGVYFCASSQSGSNQPQHFGDGTRLSIL.

As regards this clone: The sample has other DNA sequences that encode this CDR3 too. The gene calls are TRBV18 and TRBJ2-5, with D unclear. Germline CDR1 reads KGHSH; CDR2 reads LQKENI. This CDR3 is 12 amino acids long. With 3 bases removed from V and 2 bases from J, the gap between germline ends came to 4 bases. CDR3 nucleotide sequence: TGTGCCAGCTCACCGGAACAAGAGACCCAGTACTTC. As protein: CASSPEQETQYF.

The chain carries TRBV23-1 and TRBJ2-7; 7 bases are shared with TRBD2. TRBV23-1 is an ORF, and what it does is uncertain. V shed 3 bases and J 7 bases; nucleotides not matched to a gene: 18. The length of the CDR3 is 17 residues. CDR3 coding DNA: TGCGCCAGCAGTCACGACCCTCGGGGGGTAGTCGCTCGAGAGCAGTACTTC. Translating it yields CASSHDPRGVVAREQYF.

The chain joins TRBV5-1 to TRBJ1-2; D gene uncertain. The CDR3 is 15 amino acids. The V gene lost 0 bases and the J gene lost 1 base, with 10 bases spanning the gap. The germline gives CDR1 SGHRS, CDR2 YFSETQ. The CDR3 bases are TGCGCCAGCAGCTTGGACGGCTCAGTTAACTATGGCTACACCTTC. It specifies CASSLDGSVNYGYTF.

J is TRBJ2-2 and V is TRBV7-9, with TRBD2 identical over 7 bases. The CDR3 sequence is 15 residues long. CDR1 SEHNR and CDR2 FQNEAQ come from the germline V gene (reference sequence). J gave up 6 bases and V 1 base, and 5 bases lay outside the gene matches. The CDR3 bases are TGTGCCAGCAGCTTAGGACTAGCTCTACCCGGGGAGCTGTTTTTT. As protein: CASSLGLALPGELFF.

This chain links TRBV29-1 with TRBJ1-2, with D possibly matching TRBD1 (5 bases). Germline V gene sequence: CDR1 SQVTM, CDR2 ANQGSEA. The CDR3 runs to 12 residues. V lost 4 bases and J 4 bases, leaving 10 bases between the germline ends. For the CDR3, the DNA is TGCAGCGTTGGCAGGGTCGGCTATGGCTACACCTTC. This sequence encodes CSVGRVGYGYTF.

A few counts support this clone. The CDR3 is CASSYRGSPLHF. The CDR3 DNA follows: TGTGCCAGCAGCTACAGGGGCTCACCCCTCCACTTT. The V call is TRBV6-5, the J call TRBJ1-6, with 7 nucleotides matching TRBD1. CDR3 length equals 12 residues. Trimming at V came to 6 bases and at J to 10 bases, leaving 3 bases not matched to a gene. In germline, CDR1 is MNHEY, CDR2 SVGAGI.

This sequence joins TRBV29-1 and TRBJ1-3; D remains unclear. Trimming took 7 bases from V and 3 from J, leaving 7 bases between them. The CDR3 sequence is 11 residues long. Germline CDR1 reads SQVTM; CDR2 reads ANQGSEA. The CDR3 is CSGSGGNTIYF. CDR3 nucleotides: TGCAGCGGGTCCGGTGGAAACACCATATATTTT.